The clone carrying this T cell receptor (beta chain) was counted only a few times. This record belongs to a study of blood T cells in healthy people across ages. A sample-barcoded 5' primer and a J-beta primer mix were used in a second PCR of roughly 7 to 11 cycles. Each cDNA molecule was tagged by a template-switch adaptor with 12 random nucleotides. TCRdb reprocessed the 5' RACE reads via MiXCR and lists one record per CDR3 protein. The repertoire holds 700,000 to 1,000,000 distinct CDR3 sequences, with approximately 48% as singletons. Sequencing was done on a sample of blood. The clonotype comes from a man in his sixties in good health.

In DNA form, the CDR3 reads TGTGCCAGCACTGACAGGACTTCCCAAGAGACCCAGTACTTC. This translates into CASTDRTSQETQYF. The J gene is TRBJ2-5, the V gene TRBV2; weak D call: TRBD1 (6 bases). The V end lost 7 bases, the J end lost 1 base, and 13 bases lay between the germline ends. Per the germline V gene, CDR1 is SNHLY and CDR2 is FYNNEI. This CDR3 contains 14 residues.